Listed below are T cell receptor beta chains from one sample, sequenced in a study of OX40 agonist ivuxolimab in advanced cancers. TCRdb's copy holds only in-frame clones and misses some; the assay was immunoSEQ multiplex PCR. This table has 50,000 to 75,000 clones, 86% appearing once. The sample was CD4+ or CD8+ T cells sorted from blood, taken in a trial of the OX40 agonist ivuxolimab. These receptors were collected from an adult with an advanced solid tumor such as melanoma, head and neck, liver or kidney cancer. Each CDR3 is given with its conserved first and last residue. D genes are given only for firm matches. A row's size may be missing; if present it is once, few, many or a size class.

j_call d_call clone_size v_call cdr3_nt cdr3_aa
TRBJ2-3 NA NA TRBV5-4 TGTGCCAGCAGCTTGGCCGGACTGAGTAGCAAAGATACGCAGTATTTT CASSLAGLSSKDTQYF
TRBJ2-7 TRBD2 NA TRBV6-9 TGTGCCAGCAGATACGCTAGCGGGAGGGCCTACGAGCAGTACTTC CASRYASGRAYEQYF
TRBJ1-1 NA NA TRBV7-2 TGTGCCAGCAGCTTCAATGGGAACACTGAAGCTTTCTTT CASSFNGNTEAFF
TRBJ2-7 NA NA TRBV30 TGTGCCTGGAGTAGGGATTATACCTACGAGCAGTACTTC CAWSRDYTYEQYF
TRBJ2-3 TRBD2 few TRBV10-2 TGCGCCAGCAGCGTTGCACTAGCGGGAGGAATTAGCACAGATACGCAGTATTTT CASSVALAGGISTDTQYF
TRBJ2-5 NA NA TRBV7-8 TGTGCCAGCAGTCCTAAACCCCAAGAGACCCAGTACTTC CASSPKPQETQYF
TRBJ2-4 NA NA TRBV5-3 TGTGCCAGAAGCAGACGGCTCTCACTAGCCAAAAACATTCAGTACTTC CARSRRLSLAKNIQYF
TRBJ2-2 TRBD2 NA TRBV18 TGTGCCAGCTCACCTCTAGCTAGCGGGAGACGTACCGGGGAGCTGTTTTTT CASSPLASGRRTGELFF
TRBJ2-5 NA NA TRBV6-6 TGTGCCAGCAGTTACTCCGATGAGAGGGTCCAGTACTTC CASSYSDERVQYF
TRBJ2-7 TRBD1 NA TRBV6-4 TGTGCCAGCAGTGAGAACAGGGGATGGGGTTACGAGCAGTACTTC CASSENRGWGYEQYF
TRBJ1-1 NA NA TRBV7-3 TGTGCCAGCTCGCGGGGGAGGAACACTGAAGCTTTCTTT CASSRGRNTEAFF
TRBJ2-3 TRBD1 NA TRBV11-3 TGTGCCAGCAGCATGGGACAGAGCACAGATACGCAGTATTTT CASSMGQSTDTQYF
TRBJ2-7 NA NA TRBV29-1 TGCAGCGCGGGGGGCGCGTCCTACGAGCAGTACTTC CSAGGASYEQYF
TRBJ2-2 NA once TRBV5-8 TGTGCCAGCAGGAAGCGCCAGGGGATCGAGCTGTTTTTT CASRKRQGIELFF
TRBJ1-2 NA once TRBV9 TGTGCCAGCAGCACCCGGGACCGCCTAGGGGGCTACACCTTC CASSTRDRLGGYTF